This section outlines one TCR beta chain sequence together with its context. The antigen is unknown. This entry is derived from a study of OX40 agonist ivuxolimab in advanced cancers. The study's findings and limits: By week 6 at 0.1 to 3.0 mg/kg, blood CD4+ and CD8+ T cells had expanded clonally.

V gave up 3 bases and J gave up 3 bases, with 16 bases separating them. CDR3 length: 15 residues. The germline CDR1 and CDR2 sequences are SGDLS and YYNGEE. Drawing of blood for sampling happened at baseline, at cycle 4 day 1, and at cycle 7 day 1. Generated by immunoSEQ multiplex PCR, the TCRdb table keeps only in-frame clones and is missing some. The sample records about 62,000 clones, roughly 92% being singletons. Sequenced material: CD4+ or CD8+ T cells sorted from blood, taken in a trial of the OX40 agonist ivuxolimab. V usage is TRBV9 and J usage is TRBJ2-7; tentative D call: TRBD1 (6 bases). The TCR was taken from an adult with an advanced solid tumor such as melanoma, head and neck, liver or kidney cancer. The CDR3 loop is CASSGRDTPFYEQYF. The CDR3 region has the DNA TGTGCCAGCAGCGGCCGGGACACCCCTTTCTACGAGCAGTACTTC.